The 28 T cell receptor beta chains below come from one sample, sequenced in a study of OX40 agonist ivuxolimab in advanced cancers. Clones were sequenced by immunoSEQ multiplex PCR, and TCRdb holds only the in-frame ones, with some missing. This sample yields tens of thousands of clones, of which approximately 80% are seen a single time; around 1.1% belongs to the top ten. This sample comprised CD4+ or CD8+ T cells sorted from blood, obtained in a trial of the OX40 agonist ivuxolimab. The receptors were gathered from an adult with an advanced solid tumor such as melanoma, head and neck, liver or kidney cancer.

This sequence joins TRBV11-2 and TRBJ2-3; 9 bases match TRBD2. Germline V gene data show CDR1 as SGHAT and CDR2 as FQNNGV. Trimming took 5 bases from V and 5 from J; bases not matched to a gene: 8. This CDR3 contains 15 residues. The CDR3 region is CASSLGAGGIDTQYF. In DNA form, the CDR3 reads TGTGCCAGCAGCCTGGGAGCGGGGGGCATAGATACGCAGTATTTT.

The chain has TRBV28 and TRBJ1-1; possible D gene TRBD1, 6 bases. Germline V CDR1 and CDR2: MDHEN, SYDVKM. The CDR3 consists of 14 residues. Trimming took off 5 bases at V and 5 bases at J, with 15 bases between the two ends. In nucleotides, the CDR3 is TGTGCCAGCAGTAGTCAAACAGGGTGGACTGAAGCTTTCTTT. It yields the protein CASSSQTGWTEAFF.

The chain carries TRBV5-1 and TRBJ2-1; 7 bases are a match to TRBD2. With V trimmed by 4 bases and J by 10 bases, 14 bases remained unmatched. Germline CDR1 SGHRS, CDR2 YFSETQ. The CDR3 covers 15 residues. CDR3 residues: CASSPQGLSDEEQFF. Here the CDR3 DNA reads TGCGCCAGCAGCCCCCAGGGACTATCCGACGAGGAGCAGTTCTTC. The whole variable domain, filled in from reference TRBV5-1 and TRBJ2-1, reads KAGVTQTPRYLIKTRGQQVTLSCSPISGHRSVSWYQQTPGQGLQFLFEYFSETQRNKGNFPGRFSGRQFSNSRSEMNVSTLELGDSALYLCASSPQGLSDEEQFFGPGTRLTVL.

V usage is TRBV2 and J usage is TRBJ2-3; D is possibly TRBD1 (5 bases). In germline, CDR1 is SNHLY, CDR2 FYNNEI. This CDR3 has 14 residues. Between the trimmed V and J ends, which lost 6 bases and 0 bases, there was a span of 10 bases. The CDR3 bases are TGTGCCAGCAGATTATCAGGGAGCACAGATACGCAGTATTTT. It encodes CASRLSGSTDTQYF.

The CDR3 sequence: CASSLDRQGTEAFF. DNA of the CDR3: TGTGCCAGCAGCTTGGATCGTCAGGGCACTGAAGCTTTCTTT. The chain couples TRBV5-4 to TRBJ1-1; maybe TRBD1 (5 bases). V lost 0 bases to trimming and J lost 4 bases, with 10 bases between them. CDR3 length: 14 amino acids. Germline lookup yields CDR1 SGHNT and CDR2 YYREEE (reference sequence).

V is TRBV6-5 and J is TRBJ2-5, with 8 bases fitting TRBD2. J was trimmed by 6 bases and V by 6 bases; bases with no gene match: 9. Germline V gives CDR1 MNHEY, CDR2 SVGAGI. The CDR3 covers 14 residues. The CDR3 loop is CASSGAGGRQTQYF. The CDR3 DNA reads as TGTGCCAGCAGCGGTGCGGGGGGTAGGCAGACCCAGTACTTC.

The V gene is TRBV7-9, the J gene TRBJ2-5, with D unclear. In germline, CDR1 is SEHNR, CDR2 FQNEAQ (reference sequence). The V end lost 7 bases, the J end lost 3 bases, and 12 bases lay between the germline ends. The CDR3 contains 13 residues. Here the CDR3 DNA reads TGTGCCAGCAATTTGGCAGGAGAAGAGACCCAGTACTTC. It specifies CASNLAGEETQYF.

J is TRBJ2-2 and V is TRBV19; 9 bases line up with TRBD1. The CDR3 runs to 14 residues. Germline loops: CDR1 LNHDA, CDR2 SQIVND (reference sequence). V was clipped by 7 bases and J by 5 bases; unmatched bases: 5. The CDR3 loop is CASTDRGRTGELFF. The CDR3 DNA follows: TGTGCCAGTACCGACAGGGGGAGAACCGGGGAGCTGTTTTTT. The variable domain in full, with the rest retrieved from reference TRBV19 and TRBJ2-2, is DGGITQSPKYLFRKEGQNVTLSCEQNLNHDAMYWYRQDPGQGLRLIYYSQIVNDFQKGDIAEGYSVSREKKESFPLTVTSAQKNPTAFYLCASTDRGRTGELFFGEGSRLTVL.

The chain carries TRBV11-1 and TRBJ2-5, with 9 bases matching TRBD1. The germline CDR1 and CDR2 sequences are SGHAT and FQDESV (reference sequence). V was pared by 3 bases and J by 4 bases, with 6 bases of the junction left unmatched. CDR3 length equals 15 residues. CDR3 residues: CASSFTGQGRETQYF. The CDR3 DNA is TGTGCCAGCAGCTTTACGGGACAGGGTCGAGAGACCCAGTACTTC.

The chain uses TRBV5-4 and TRBJ2-2; a possible D gene is TRBD1 (5 bases). The CDR3 has 16 amino acids. Trimming removed 4 bases from V and 1 base from J, with 14 bases in between. Germline V gives CDR1 SGHNT, CDR2 YYREEE (reference sequence). This chain's CDR3 is CASSPSPGQNTGELFF. CDR3 DNA sequence: TGTGCCAGCAGCCCCTCCCCCGGACAGAACACCGGGGAGCTGTTTTTT.

This chain connects TRBV28 to TRBJ2-3, with a weak D call TRBD1 (6 bases). Trimming pared 5 bases from V and 3 bases from J, leaving 9 bases between. The CDR3 has 13 residues. Germline values: CDR1 MDHEN, CDR2 SYDVKM. CDR3 amino acids: CASSPTGTDTQYF. The DNA for the CDR3 is TGTGCCAGCAGTCCTACAGGGACAGATACGCAGTATTTT.

This clone was recorded only once. The J gene is TRBJ1-6, the V gene TRBV28; D possibly corresponds to TRBD1 (6 bases). The CDR3 has 15 amino acids. From germline, CDR1 is MDHEN and CDR2 SYDVKM. Trimming took 5 bases from V and 10 from J, leaving 18 bases between them. The CDR3: CASSKGDGVSSPLHF. The DNA of the CDR3 is TGTGCCAGCAGTAAGGGGGACGGGGTCTCCTCACCCCTCCACTTT. Full variable domain (rest looked up from reference TRBV28 and TRBJ1-6): DVKVTQSSRYLVKRTGEKVFLECVQDMDHENMFWYRQDPGLGLRLIYFSYDVKMKEKGDIPEGYSVSREKKERFSLILESASTNQTSMYLCASSKGDGVSSPLHFGNGTRLTVT.

CDR3 loop: CASSYGTGVYEQYF. CDR3 nucleotide sequence: TGTGCCAGCAGTTACGGGACGGGAGTTTACGAGCAGTACTTC. This sequence joins TRBV6-5 and TRBJ2-7; possible D gene TRBD2, 6 bases. Per the germline V gene, CDR1 is MNHEY and CDR2 is SVGAGI. V was shortened by 2 bases and J by 4 bases, with 12 bases between the two germline ends. The CDR3 is 14 amino acids.

The chain employs TRBV6-5 and TRBJ1-1; 9 nucleotides align to TRBD1. Trimming cost V 1 base and J 7 bases; bases outside gene matches: 10. The CDR3 is 16 residues long. CDR1 and CDR2 from the germline V gene are MNHEY and SVGAGI. CDR3 sequence (DNA): TGTGCCAGCAGTTACTTTGTGTCGGGACAGGGTGTTGAAGCTTTCTTT. This sequence encodes CASSYFVSGQGVEAFF.

V gene TRBV6-4 combines with J gene TRBJ1-2; no firm D call. Trimming stripped 0 bases from V and 0 bases from J, with 14 bases between. The CDR3 loop spans 17 amino acids. Germline CDR1 MRHNA, CDR2 SNTAGT. CDR3 nucleotides: TGTGCCAGCAGTGACTCGTGGGTATCCACCACTAACTATGGCTACACCTTC. Translating gives CASSDSWVSTTNYGYTF.

This chain links TRBV6-6 with TRBJ2-6; TRBD1 matches at 9 bases. CDR1 is MNHNY, CDR2 SVGAGI, per germline (reference sequence). Trimming cost V 6 bases and J 4 bases; bases outside gene matches: 4. CDR3 length: 15 amino acids. Written as DNA, the CDR3 is TGTGCCAGCAGCGACAGGGGGAACGGGGCCAACGTCCTGACTTTC. The encoded protein is CASSDRGNGANVLTF.

This chain links TRBV19 with TRBJ1-1; D not resolved. Germline loops: CDR1 LNHDA, CDR2 SQIVND (reference sequence). CDR3 length equals 14 residues. The V and J ends lost 5 bases and 0 bases respectively, with 10 bases between them. The CDR3 reads CASSYRNMNTEAFF. The CDR3 DNA reads TGTGCCAGTAGTTATAGGAACATGAACACTGAAGCTTTCTTT.

The rearrangement links TRBV6-1 to TRBJ1-1; 7 nucleotides match TRBD1. This CDR3 has 13 amino acids. Losses at the gene ends were 8 bases for V and 7 bases for J; bases not matched to a gene: 10. Per the germline V gene, CDR1 is MNHNS and CDR2 is SASEGT. In DNA, the CDR3 is TGTGCCAGCGGGGGACAGACGTTCCTTGAAGCTTTCTTT. Protein sequence: CASGGQTFLEAFF.

The V call is TRBV5-1, the J call TRBJ2-2; 7 bases match TRBD1. The CDR3 contains 16 residues. V shed 1 base and J 4 bases; nucleotides not matched to a gene: 7. The germline gives CDR1 SGHRS, CDR2 YFSETQ. For the CDR3, the DNA is TGCGCCAGCAGCTTGTGGGACAGACTTCTCACCGGGGAGCTGTTTTTT. Its translation is CASSLWDRLLTGELFF.

The chain carries TRBV28 and TRBJ1-3; D might be TRBD1 (6 bases). Trimming shortened V by 3 bases and J by 7 bases, and 13 bases separated the two germline ends. The germline V gene has CDR1 MDHEN and CDR2 SYDVKM. The CDR3 spans 14 residues. CDR3 coding DNA: TGTGCCAGCAGTTTTGGACAGAGCAGGAACACCATATATTTT. Its protein product is CASSFGQSRNTIYF.

The chain carries TRBV10-1 and TRBJ1-5; D is ambiguous. The V end was cut by 4 bases, the J end by 0 bases, with 4 bases between. The CDR3 sequence is 13 residues long. CDR1 and CDR2 from the germline V gene are WNHNN and SYGVQD (reference sequence). CDR3 nucleotides: TGCGCCAGCAGTGCCGGTAGCAATCAGCCCCAGCATTTT. This codes for CASSAGSNQPQHF.

The chain employs TRBV7-3 and TRBJ2-5; maybe TRBD1 (6 bases). Germline assignment: CDR1 SGHTA and CDR2 FQGTGA. Trimming removed 1 base from V and 4 bases from J, with 7 bases in between. CDR3 length: 13 amino acids. The CDR3 sequence is CASSLRGRETQYF. CDR3 in DNA: TGTGCCAGCAGCTTAAGGGGGCGAGAGACCCAGTACTTC.

V usage is TRBV6-5 and J usage is TRBJ2-2, with D possibly being TRBD1 (6 bases). Germline V gene lookup returns CDR1 MNHEY and CDR2 SVGAGI. The CDR3 totals 15 residues. The V end was cut by 6 bases, the J end by 1 base, with 12 bases between. The CDR3 sequence: CASRPGQLNTGELFF. For the CDR3, the DNA is TGTGCCAGCAGACCCGGACAGCTGAACACCGGGGAGCTGTTTTTT.

V usage is TRBV5-1 and J usage is TRBJ2-3, with 8 bases fitting TRBD2. This CDR3 has 17 amino acids. V was clipped by 4 bases and J by 0 bases; unmatched bases: 10. The germline V gene has CDR1 SGHRS and CDR2 YFSETQ. For the CDR3, the DNA is TGCGCCAGCAGCCGAAAGCCGGGACTAGATAGCACAGATACGCAGTATTTT. It encodes CASSRKPGLDSTDTQYF.

This chain joins TRBV29-1 and TRBJ2-2, with a weak D call TRBD1 (5 bases). Germline-derived CDR1 and CDR2 are SQVTM and ANQGSEA. Trimming stripped 7 bases from V and 4 bases from J, with 13 bases between. This CDR3 contains 13 residues. CDR3 nucleotide sequence: TGCAGCGCCAGGCGTCAGGGCACCGGGGAGCTGTTTTTT. The encoded protein is CSARRQGTGELFF.

This rearrangement joins TRBV7-8 to TRBJ2-7, with a weak D call TRBD1 (5 bases). Germline assignment: CDR1 SGHVS and CDR2 FQNEAQ. V lost 2 bases and J 0 bases, leaving 11 bases between the germline ends. The CDR3 extends over 15 amino acids. CDR3 nucleotide sequence: TGTGCCAGCAGCTTAAGGGGTGATTTCTCCTACGAGCAGTACTTC. Protein product: CASSLRGDFSYEQYF.

For this clone: One end of the junction varies from germline; a read error may be responsible. This chain uses TRBV7-9 with TRBJ1-2; D is undetermined. The CDR3 runs 15 residues. CDR1 and CDR2 (germline): SEHNR, FQNEAQ (reference sequence). The CDR3 protein is CASSGTARANYGHTF. Here the CDR3 DNA reads TGTGCCAGCAGCGGAACAGCCCGAGCTAACTATGGCCACACCTTC.

V gene TRBV19 combines with J gene TRBJ2-2, with 9 nucleotides matching TRBD1. The CDR3 sequence is 19 residues long. Trimming removed 7 bases from V and 6 bases from J; junction bases left unmatched: 21. Germline CDR1 reads LNHDA; CDR2 reads SQIVND (reference sequence). The CDR3 DNA reads as TGTGCCAGTAATCGTGGTACAGGGGGCGAAATATGGAAATCCGGGGAGCTGTTTTTT. Protein product: CASNRGTGGEIWKSGELFF.